What follows describes a single T cell receptor beta chain. Authors' analysis steps: Amplification of reference gene primers provided the estimated nucleated cell counts. The data were produced by immunoSEQ multiplex PCR, yet TCRdb's version contains in-frame clones alone and is incomplete. That table supplies the V and J calls and clone size; D and trimming were determined from the DNA. The data contain 120,000 to 150,000 clones, about nine tenths of them singletons. The data belong to a study of blood T cell repertoires in COVID-19. Turning to the study itself: Samples came from the United States, Italy and Spain, spanning acute and convalescent COVID-19. T cells, B-cell-depleted T cells, or PBMCs provided the cDNA or gDNA that served as material.

This CDR3 region has 15 residues. Trimming took 3 bases from V and 4 from J; bases not matched to a gene: 7. Germline CDR1 is SGHAT and CDR2 is FQNNGV. Sequences were obtained from peripheral blood. The chain combines TRBV11-2 with TRBJ2-3; 7 bases map to TRBD2. This receptor was identified in a human donor in a cohort sampled during active COVID-19. CDR3 loop: CASSLGSGVADTQYF. The CDR3 DNA reads TGTGCCAGCAGCTTGGGGAGCGGGGTCGCAGATACGCAGTATTTT.